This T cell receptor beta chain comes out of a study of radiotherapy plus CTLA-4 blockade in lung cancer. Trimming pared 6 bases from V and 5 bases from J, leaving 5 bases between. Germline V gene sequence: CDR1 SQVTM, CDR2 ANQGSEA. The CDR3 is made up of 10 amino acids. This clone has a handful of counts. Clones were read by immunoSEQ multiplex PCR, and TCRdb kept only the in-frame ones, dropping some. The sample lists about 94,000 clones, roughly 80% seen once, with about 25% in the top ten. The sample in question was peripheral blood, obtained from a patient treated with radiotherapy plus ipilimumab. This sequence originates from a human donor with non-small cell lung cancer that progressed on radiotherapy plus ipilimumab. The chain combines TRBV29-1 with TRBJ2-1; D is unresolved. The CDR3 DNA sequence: TGCAGCGTCTTCAACAATGAGCAGTTCTTC. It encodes CSVFNNEQFF.